A selection of T cell receptor beta chains follows, all from one sample in a study of T cell responses to AZD1222 COVID-19 vaccine. The repertoire was sequenced with immunoSEQ multiplex PCR; TCRdb's copy has only in-frame clones and lacks some. The data contain more than 90,000 clones, 86% of them singletons. This material consisted of peripheral blood, taken 28 days after the second AZD1222 dose. The receptors shown here come from an adult who received the AZD1222 COVID-19 vaccine. Each CDR3 is given with its conserved first and last residue. Each record gives: clone size, J gene, D gene, CDR3 length, V gene, CDR3 DNA, CDR3 protein. A D gene is named only where the DNA matches it firmly. Size is stated for part of the rows, as once, few or many counts, or as a class when the clone is expanded.

clone_size: .; j_call: TRBJ1-1; d_call: TRBD1; cdr3_length: 14; v_call: TRBV7-2; cdr3_nt: TGTGCCAGCAGCTCCGGACAGGGTTGGACTGAAGCTTTCTTT; cdr3_aa: CASSSGQGWTEAFF
clone_size: .; j_call: TRBJ1-6; d_call: .; cdr3_length: 15; v_call: TRBV5-8; cdr3_nt: TGTGCCAGCAGCTTGTTCCAGGGTGGTTATTCACCCCTCCACTTT; cdr3_aa: CASSLFQGGYSPLHF
clone_size: .; j_call: TRBJ1-1; d_call: TRBD1; cdr3_length: 15; v_call: TRBV28; cdr3_nt: TGTGCCAGCAGTGAGGGACAGTTGGGGAACACTGAAGCTTTCTTT; cdr3_aa: CASSEGQLGNTEAFF
clone_size: .; j_call: TRBJ1-2; d_call: .; cdr3_length: 14; v_call: TRBV28; cdr3_nt: TGTGCCAGCAGTTTAAACACAGGTGCCTATGGCTACACCTTC; cdr3_aa: CASSLNTGAYGYTF
clone_size: once; j_call: TRBJ2-7; d_call: .; cdr3_length: 14; v_call: TRBV6-5; cdr3_nt: TGTGCCAGCACCACCTCGGGGGTTCCATACGAGCAGTACTTC; cdr3_aa: CASTTSGVPYEQYF
clone_size: .; j_call: TRBJ2-7; d_call: TRBD2; cdr3_length: 16; v_call: TRBV6-1; cdr3_nt: TGTGCCAGCAGTGCCCCTAGCGGGAGTCTCTCCTACGAGCAGTACTTC; cdr3_aa: CASSAPSGSLSYEQYF
clone_size: .; j_call: TRBJ2-1; d_call: TRBD2; cdr3_length: 14; v_call: TRBV5-4; cdr3_nt: TGTGCCAGCAGTAGCGGGAAAAACTACAATGAGCAGTTCTTC; cdr3_aa: CASSSGKNYNEQFF
clone_size: once; j_call: TRBJ2-1; d_call: .; cdr3_length: 17; v_call: TRBV7-2; cdr3_nt: TGTGCCAGCAGCTTAGTAGCCGGGGGCCTTACCTACAATGAGCAGTTCTTC; cdr3_aa: CASSLVAGGLTYNEQFF
clone_size: once; j_call: TRBJ1-5; d_call: .; cdr3_length: 13; v_call: TRBV28; cdr3_nt: TGTGCCAGCAGTTTGGCGGATGATCAGCCCCAGCATTTT; cdr3_aa: CASSLADDQPQHF
clone_size: .; j_call: TRBJ2-5; d_call: .; cdr3_length: 13; v_call: TRBV28; cdr3_nt: TGTGCCAGTCGAGGGAGGACGAGGGAGACCCAGTACTTC; cdr3_aa: CASRGRTRETQYF
clone_size: .; j_call: TRBJ1-1; d_call: TRBD1; cdr3_length: 13; v_call: TRBV19; cdr3_nt: TGTGCCAGTAGTATAGCAGGGGGCACTGAAGCTTTCTTT; cdr3_aa: CASSIAGGTEAFF
clone_size: .; j_call: TRBJ1-2; d_call: .; cdr3_length: 13; v_call: TRBV27; cdr3_nt: TGTGCCAGCAGCTTAGACAGGTCCGGGGGCTACACCTTC; cdr3_aa: CASSLDRSGGYTF
clone_size: few; j_call: TRBJ2-5; d_call: TRBD1; cdr3_length: 15; v_call: TRBV7-2; cdr3_nt: TGTGCCAGCAGCTTCCAGACAGGGGAAGGAGAGACCCAGTACTTC; cdr3_aa: CASSFQTGEGETQYF
clone_size: .; j_call: TRBJ2-1; d_call: .; cdr3_length: 16; v_call: TRBV2; cdr3_nt: TGTGCCAGCGCTGACTGGCGGTCGAGCTCCTACAATGAGCAGTTCTTC; cdr3_aa: CASADWRSSSYNEQFF
clone_size: .; j_call: TRBJ1-5; d_call: .; cdr3_length: 15; v_call: TRBV28; cdr3_nt: TGTGCCAGCAGTTCCGGGGGGACGGGCAATCAGCCCCAGCATTTT; cdr3_aa: CASSSGGTGNQPQHF
clone_size: once; j_call: TRBJ2-5; d_call: .; cdr3_length: 13; v_call: TRBV30; cdr3_nt: TGTGCCTGGAGTGCCACCTCACAAGAGACCCAGTACTTC; cdr3_aa: CAWSATSQETQYF